The 21 T cell receptor beta chains listed next were all sequenced from one sample in a study of shared clonotypes between healthy human individuals. TCRdb keeps only in-frame clones here, not all; method: immunoSEQ multiplex PCR. This table holds more than 2,000,000 clones, over 85% found once. Source material: naive CD4+ T cells from PBMCs. The subset was: CD45RA+ positively selected. The source of these receptors is a man between 18 and 29 years old in good health. Some clones in this sample may be carry-over from other donors' samples.

The chain couples TRBV6-5 to TRBJ1-1; tentative D call: TRBD1 (6 bases). Deletions cut 6 bases from V and 4 bases from J, with 18 bases between. From germline, CDR1 is MNHEY and CDR2 SVGAGI. The CDR3 length is 15 residues. The CDR3 nucleotides are TGTGCCAGCAGCTCCCCAGTTCCAGGGGTCACTGAAGCTTTCTTT. Encoded protein: CASSSPVPGVTEAFF.

This clone was seen just once. The chain is built from TRBV6-1 and TRBJ2-5, with D perhaps matching TRBD1 (5 bases). CDR1 is MNHNS, CDR2 SASEGT, per germline. The CDR3 has 13 amino acids. V lost 4 bases and J lost 2, with 8 bases in between. CDR3 protein: CASSGQLQETQYF. CDR3 bases: TGTGCCAGCAGTGGACAGCTTCAAGAGACCCAGTACTTC.

The chain is built from TRBV7-2 and TRBJ2-5, with 7 bases lining up with TRBD1. The DNA matches TRBJ2-7 better at its end, which makes the J call doubtful. Per germline, CDR1 SGHTA and CDR2 FQGNSA. This CDR3 contains 14 residues. CDR3 residues: CASSLTDRAYEQYF. The CDR3 DNA follows: TGTGCCAGCAGCTTGACTGACAGGGCCTACGAGCAGTACTTC.

This clone is a singleton in its sample. The chain recombines TRBV18 with TRBJ2-7, with TRBD1 matching 8 bases. CDR1 is KGHSH, CDR2 LQKENI, per germline. The V and J ends lost 5 bases and 2 bases, in that order; junction bases with no gene match: 8. There are 15 residues in the CDR3. This chain's CDR3 is CASSTRDRNAYEQYF. The DNA for the CDR3 is TGTGCCAGCTCAACCCGGGACAGGAACGCCTACGAGCAGTACTTC.

The chain couples TRBV5-4 to TRBJ2-1, with 8 bases identical to TRBD2. Germline loops: CDR1 SGHNT, CDR2 YYREEE (reference sequence). The CDR3 is made up of 15 amino acids. The J segment lost 6 bases and the V segment lost 4 bases, leaving 9 bases of the junction unmatched. The CDR3 DNA reads TGTGCCAGCAGCCCCCCGGGACTAGGGGCCAATGAGCAGTTCTTC. Protein: CASSPPGLGANEQFF.

This chain uses TRBV13 with TRBJ2-1; 7 nucleotides agree with TRBD1. CDR1 and CDR2 from the germline V gene are PRHDT and FYEKMQ (reference sequence). This CDR3 has 13 residues. V gave up 5 bases and J gave up 10 bases; unmatched junction bases: 8. CDR3 in DNA: TGTGCCAGCAGCCCCCATCCGGGACAGGAGCAGTTCTTC. It yields the protein CASSPHPGQEQFF.

This chain links TRBV2 with TRBJ1-4; 7 bases are shared with TRBD1. Per the germline V gene, CDR1 is SNHLY and CDR2 is FYNNEI. The CDR3 has 14 residues. The trim removed 5 bases at V and 8 bases at J, leaving 8 bases unmatched. The CDR3 reads CASSTRQGEEKLFF. The DNA for the CDR3 is TGTGCCAGCAGTACCAGACAGGGCGAGGAAAAACTGTTTTTT.

This clone appeared once. The chain couples TRBV10-3 to TRBJ1-4; no clear D gene. The CDR3 totals 12 residues. Trimming took off 2 bases at V and 6 bases at J, with 4 bases between the two ends. Germline V gives CDR1 ENHRY, CDR2 SYGVKD. As DNA, the CDR3 is TGTGCCATCAGTGAGGTCCATGAAAAACTGTTTTTT. Amino acid sequence: CAISEVHEKLFF.

The chain couples TRBV4-2 to TRBJ1-5, with D unclear. The CDR3 is 16 residues long. Germline assignment: CDR1 LGHNA and CDR2 YNFKEQ. Deletions cut 1 base from V and 4 bases from J, with 14 bases between. The CDR3 nucleotides are TGTGCCAGCAGCCAAGGTATTCTTGGGCGGAATCAGCCCCAGCATTTT. This gives the protein CASSQGILGRNQPQHF.

The chain couples TRBV7-3 to TRBJ2-1, with unresolved D. The germline gives CDR1 SGHTA, CDR2 FQGTGA. V lost 2 bases to trimming and J lost 0 bases, with 14 bases between them. The CDR3 runs to 17 residues. CDR3 sequence: CASSLFGLLGSYNEQFF. The CDR3 DNA follows: TGTGCCAGCAGCTTATTTGGTCTCCTTGGCTCCTACAATGAGCAGTTCTTC.

A remark on this clone: Other nucleotide sequences in the sample specify the same CDR3. This chain connects TRBV9 to TRBJ2-1, with 7 positions matching TRBD2. V was clipped by 1 base and J by 0 bases; unmatched bases: 4. Germline CDR1 SGDLS, CDR2 YYNGEE. CDR3 length equals 16 residues. The CDR3 reads CASSVTSGISYNEQFF. In nucleotides, the CDR3 is TGTGCCAGCAGCGTAACGAGCGGGATCTCCTACAATGAGCAGTTCTTC.

This chain connects TRBV28 to TRBJ1-2, with 12 bases aligning to TRBD1. The CDR3 sequence is 15 residues long. The ends lost 3 bases at V and 7 bases at J; junction bases unmatched: 6. Germline CDR1 is MDHEN and CDR2 is SYDVKM. CDR3 loop: CASSLGDRGLGGYTF. CDR3 DNA sequence: TGTGCCAGCAGTTTGGGGGACAGGGGGCTCGGTGGCTACACCTTC.

The chain recombines TRBV5-1 with TRBJ1-3, with D perhaps TRBD1 (6 bases). V lost 1 base to trimming and J lost 3 bases, with 17 bases between them. The CDR3 contains 17 residues. CDR1 and CDR2 from the germline V gene are SGHRS and YFSETQ. The DNA for the CDR3 is TGCGCCAGCAGCTTGACTCTCTCGGGGGGCTATGGAAACACCATATATTTT. It encodes CASSLTLSGGYGNTIYF.

The chain is built from TRBV28 and TRBJ1-2, with 8 bases matching TRBD1. Losses at the gene ends were 2 bases for V and 4 bases for J; bases not matched to a gene: 6. Germline V gene sequence: CDR1 MDHEN, CDR2 SYDVKM. The CDR3 has 15 amino acids. This CDR3 reads CASSLGGTGPYGYTF. The CDR3 nucleotides are TGTGCCAGCAGTTTAGGCGGGACAGGTCCCTATGGCTACACCTTC.

V gene TRBV9 combines with J gene TRBJ1-4; no definite D call. Per the germline V gene, CDR1 is SGDLS and CDR2 is YYNGEE. CDR3 length: 15 residues. V was pared by 1 base and J by 4 bases, with 11 bases between. The CDR3 is CASSVSKGINEKLFF. The DNA for the CDR3 is TGTGCCAGCAGCGTATCTAAGGGAATTAATGAAAAACTGTTTTTT.

The CDR3 nucleotides are TGTGCCTGGGGAAGGCACAGGGTAAGGGAAAAACTGTTTTTT. Amino acid sequence: CAWGRHRVREKLFF. The rearrangement uses TRBV30 and TRBJ1-4; perhaps TRBD1 as D (6 bases). Trimming stripped 5 bases from V and 8 bases from J, with 18 bases between. The germline V gene has CDR1 GTSNPN and CDR2 SVGIG (reference sequence). This CDR3 has 14 residues.

The chain uses TRBV29-1 and TRBJ1-2; TRBD1 is a possible D gene (5 bases). There are 12 residues in the CDR3. In germline, CDR1 is SQVTM, CDR2 ANQGSEA. Trimming removed 7 bases from V and 0 bases from J, with 9 bases in between. In DNA form, the CDR3 reads TGCAGCGCCGACAGTTCTAACTATGGCTACACCTTC. Translated, it gives CSADSSNYGYTF.

Here the CDR3 reads CASSSRTPSPPTQYF. CDR3 nucleotide sequence: TGTGCCAGCAGCTCCCGGACCCCAAGTCCACCGACCCAGTACTTC. V is TRBV7-2 and J is TRBJ2-7; the D is unclear. TRBJ2-5 matches the DNA end more closely, so the J call is doubtful. Germline V gene data show CDR1 as SGHTA and CDR2 as FQGNSA. The CDR3 runs to 15 residues.

The chain carries TRBV11-2 and TRBJ2-7, with TRBD1 identical over 8 bases. This CDR3 contains 11 residues. Germline CDR1 reads SGHAT; CDR2 reads FQNNGV. Losses at the gene ends were 3 bases for V and 10 bases for J; bases not matched to a gene: 2. In DNA form, the CDR3 reads TGTGCCAGCAGCTTCGGACAGGGCCAGTACTTC. Translation: CASSFGQGQYF.

The V and J genes are TRBV28 and TRBJ2-3; D might be TRBD1 (5 bases). Germline CDR1 is MDHEN and CDR2 is SYDVKM. The CDR3 runs 13 residues. Trimming pared 10 bases from V and 3 bases from J, leaving 14 bases between. CDR3 sequence reads: CAIHDRNTDTQYF. The CDR3 nucleotides read TGTGCCATCCATGACAGAAATACAGATACGCAGTATTTT.

V usage is TRBV19 and J usage is TRBJ2-1; 8 nucleotides align to TRBD2. The CDR3 length is 15 residues. From germline, CDR1 is LNHDA and CDR2 SQIVND (reference sequence). The V and J ends lost 1 base and 7 bases, in that order; junction bases with no gene match: 6. The CDR3 is CASSIGTTGGNEQFF. Written as DNA, the CDR3 is TGTGCCAGTAGTATAGGAACGACGGGAGGGAATGAGCAGTTCTTC. The whole variable domain, filled in from reference TRBV19 and TRBJ2-1, reads DGGITQSPKYLFRKEGQNVTLSCEQNLNHDAMYWYRQDPGQGLRLIYYSQIVNDFQKGDIAEGYSVSREKKESFPLTVTSAQKNPTAFYLCASSIGTTGGNEQFFGPGTRLTVL.